This TCR beta chain was recorded in a study of monozygotic twins with inflammatory bowel disease. The cDNA of both the TCRalpha and TCRbeta chains was subjected to two nested PCRs of about 15 and 9 cycles. TCRdb reanalyzed the 5' RACE reads, giving one entry per CDR3 protein sequence and no DNA. Listed are tens of thousands of distinct CDR3 sequences; around 6.8% falls within the top ten. On this clonotype: Its cognate antigen is unknown.

Study-level points and caveats: Support for any single strong IBD-associated signal or clonotype was not found. Among patients, repertoires may have gained variability from differing immunosuppressive treatments. Healthy co-twins showed greater TCRbeta diversity (inverse Simpson) than IBD patients.

This CDR3 region has 14 residues. Germline loops: CDR1 SGHRS, CDR2 YFSETQ. The sequence derives from a human donor with ulcerative colitis or Crohn's disease, or a healthy co-twin of an affected twin (not recorded which). The sample comprised blood. This sequence joins TRBV5-1 and TRBJ1-1. The CDR3 here is CASSLARSNTEAFF. The full variable domain, its missing parts supplied by reference TRBV5-1 and TRBJ1-1, is KAGVTQTPRYLIKTRGQQVTLSCSPISGHRSVSWYQQTPGQGLQFLFEYFSETQRNKGNFPGRFSGRQFSNSRSEMNVSTLELGDSALYLCASSLARSNTEAFFGQGTRLTVV.